Listed below are T cell receptor beta chains from one sample, sequenced in a study of vaccination and CD4 T cells after COVID-19. These receptors lack a known antigen. MiXCR, run by TCRdb on the PCR reads, gives a single entry per CDR3 protein. The sample shows under 15,000 distinct CDR3 sequences, 25% to 35% of them seen only once. The sequenced sample consisted of cultured CD4+ T cells from blood. The source is a human donor with COVID-19. Each CDR3 is given with its conserved first and last residue. D genes are given only for firm matches. Only some rows state a clone size, as once, few, many or a class for expanded clones.

TRBJ1-2 | TRBV7-9 | TRBD1 | few | CASSFGQGVVGYGYTF | TGTGCCAGCAGCTTCGGACAGGGCGTTGTGGGATATGGCTACACCTTC
TRBJ1-6 | TRBV4-2 | NA | NA | CASSQGGKDSPLHF | TGTGCCAGCAGCCAAGGGGGTAAGGACTCACCCCTCCACTTT
TRBJ2-5 | TRBV6-2/TRBV6-3 | TRBD2 | NA | CASSYSGLAGGNKETRYF | TGTGCCAGCAGTTACTCCGGACTAGCGGGGGGGAATAAAGAGACCCGGTACTTC
TRBJ2-3 | TRBV6-4 | TRBD2 | NA | CASSASGGATDTQYF | TGTGCCAGCAGCGCTAGCGGGGGGGCCACAGATACGCAGTATTTT
TRBJ1-1 | TRBV7-2 | NA | few | CASSLAGHPPEAFF | TGTGCCAGCAGTTTAGCGGGACATCCTCCTGAAGCTTTCTTT
TRBJ2-7 | TRBV11-2 | TRBD1 | NA | CASSNRDRISYEQYF | TGTGCCAGCAGCAACCGGGACAGGATATCCTACGAGCAGTACTTC
TRBJ2-3 | TRBV4-1 | TRBD2 | few | CASSQVSGTSGGHTDTQYF | TGCGCCAGCAGCCAAGTTTCTGGGACTAGCGGGGGCCACACAGATACGCAGTATTTT
TRBJ1-5 | TRBV7-6 | NA | medium-sized | CASSPGEWSQPQHF | TGTGCCAGCAGCCCAGGGGAGTGGAGTCAGCCCCAGCATTTT
TRBJ1-1 | TRBV7-8 | NA | NA | CASSPRNMNTEAFF | TGTGCCAGCAGCCCGAGAAATATGAACACTGAAGCTTTCTTT
TRBJ2-7 | TRBV7-6 | NA | NA | CASSLASSYEQYF | TGTGCCAGCAGCTTAGCATCCAGCTACGAGCAGTACTTC